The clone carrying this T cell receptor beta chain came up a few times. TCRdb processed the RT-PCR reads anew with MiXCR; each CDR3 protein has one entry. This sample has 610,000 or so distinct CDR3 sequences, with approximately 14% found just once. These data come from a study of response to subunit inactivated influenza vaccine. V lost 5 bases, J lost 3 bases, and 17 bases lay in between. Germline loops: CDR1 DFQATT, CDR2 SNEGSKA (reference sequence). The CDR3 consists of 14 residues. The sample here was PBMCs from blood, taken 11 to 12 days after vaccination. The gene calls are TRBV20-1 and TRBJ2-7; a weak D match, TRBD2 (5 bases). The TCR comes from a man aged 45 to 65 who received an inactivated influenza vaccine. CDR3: CSAHISTGIYEQYF. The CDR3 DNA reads TGCAGTGCTCACATTTCTACCGGGATCTACGAGCAGTACTTC.